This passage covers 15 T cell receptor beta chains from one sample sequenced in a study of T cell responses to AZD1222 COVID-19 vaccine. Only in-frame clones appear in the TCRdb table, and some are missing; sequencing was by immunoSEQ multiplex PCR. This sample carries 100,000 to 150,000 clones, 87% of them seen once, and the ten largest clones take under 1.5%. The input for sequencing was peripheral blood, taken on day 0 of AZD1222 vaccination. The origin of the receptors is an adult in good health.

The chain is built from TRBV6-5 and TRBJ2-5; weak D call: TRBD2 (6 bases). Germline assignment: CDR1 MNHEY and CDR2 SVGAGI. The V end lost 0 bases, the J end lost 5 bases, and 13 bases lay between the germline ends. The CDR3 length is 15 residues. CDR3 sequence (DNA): TGTGCCAGCAGTTACTCGAGTAGCGGATACGAGACCCAGTACTTC. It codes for CASSYSSSGYETQYF.

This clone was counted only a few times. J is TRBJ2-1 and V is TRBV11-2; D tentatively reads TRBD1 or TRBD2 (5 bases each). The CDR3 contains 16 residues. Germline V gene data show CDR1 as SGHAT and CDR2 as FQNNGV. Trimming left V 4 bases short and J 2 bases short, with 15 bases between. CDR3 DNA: TGTGCCAGCAGCTCCGGGACGGCGAATCCCTACAATGAGCAGTTCTTC. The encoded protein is CASSSGTANPYNEQFF.

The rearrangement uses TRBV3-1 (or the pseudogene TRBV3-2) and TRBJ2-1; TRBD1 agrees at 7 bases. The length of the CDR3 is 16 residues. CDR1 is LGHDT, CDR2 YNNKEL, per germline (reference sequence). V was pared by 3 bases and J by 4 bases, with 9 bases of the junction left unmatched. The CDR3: CASSQSLDRRYNEQFF. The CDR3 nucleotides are TGTGCCAGCAGCCAGTCGCTGGACAGGCGATACAATGAGCAGTTCTTC.

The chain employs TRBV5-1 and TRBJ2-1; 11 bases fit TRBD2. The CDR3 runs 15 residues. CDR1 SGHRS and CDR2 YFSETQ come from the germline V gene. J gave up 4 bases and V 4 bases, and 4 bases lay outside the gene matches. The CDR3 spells CASSVTSGDYNEQFF. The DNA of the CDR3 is TGCGCCAGCAGCGTGACTAGCGGGGATTACAATGAGCAGTTCTTC.

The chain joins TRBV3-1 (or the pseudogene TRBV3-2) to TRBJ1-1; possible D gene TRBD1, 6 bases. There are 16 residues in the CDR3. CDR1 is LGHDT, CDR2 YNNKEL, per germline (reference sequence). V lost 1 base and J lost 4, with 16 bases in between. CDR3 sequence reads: CASSQGGRASRTEAFF. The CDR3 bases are TGTGCCAGCAGCCAAGGGGGGCGGGCATCGCGCACTGAAGCTTTCTTT.

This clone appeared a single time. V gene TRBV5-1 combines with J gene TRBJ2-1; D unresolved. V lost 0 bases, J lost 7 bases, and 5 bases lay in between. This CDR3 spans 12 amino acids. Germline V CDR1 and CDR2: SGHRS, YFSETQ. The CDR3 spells CASSLDGNEQFF. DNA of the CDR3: TGCGCCAGCAGCTTGGACGGGAATGAGCAGTTCTTC.

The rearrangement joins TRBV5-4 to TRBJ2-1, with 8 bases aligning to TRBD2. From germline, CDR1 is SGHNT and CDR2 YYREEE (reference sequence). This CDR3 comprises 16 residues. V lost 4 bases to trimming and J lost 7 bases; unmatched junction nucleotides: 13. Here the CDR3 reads CASSRPPGGARNEQFF. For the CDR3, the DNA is TGTGCCAGCAGCCGCCCCCCGGGGGGGGCCAGGAATGAGCAGTTCTTC.

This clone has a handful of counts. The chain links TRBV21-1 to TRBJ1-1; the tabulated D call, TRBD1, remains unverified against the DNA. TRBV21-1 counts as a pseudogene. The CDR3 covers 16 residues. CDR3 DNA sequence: TGTGCCAGCAGCAAAGGGGGCAGGTCCCAAGGAACTGAAGCTTTCTTT. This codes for CASSKGGRSQGTEAFF.

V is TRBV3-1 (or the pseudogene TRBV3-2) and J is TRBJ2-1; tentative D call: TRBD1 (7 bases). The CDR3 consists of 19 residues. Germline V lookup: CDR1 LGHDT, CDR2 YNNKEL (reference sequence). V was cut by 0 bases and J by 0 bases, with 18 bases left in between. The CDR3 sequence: CASSQDTQGGRSSYNEQFF. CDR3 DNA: TGTGCCAGCAGCCAAGATACCCAGGGGGGTCGGAGCTCCTACAATGAGCAGTTCTTC.

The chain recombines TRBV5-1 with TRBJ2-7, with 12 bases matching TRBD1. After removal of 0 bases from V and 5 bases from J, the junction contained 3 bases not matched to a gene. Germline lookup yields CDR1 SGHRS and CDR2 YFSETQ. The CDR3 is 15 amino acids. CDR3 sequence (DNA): TGCGCCAGCAGCTTGGGGGACAGGGGGCTGAACGAGCAGTACTTC. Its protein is CASSLGDRGLNEQYF.

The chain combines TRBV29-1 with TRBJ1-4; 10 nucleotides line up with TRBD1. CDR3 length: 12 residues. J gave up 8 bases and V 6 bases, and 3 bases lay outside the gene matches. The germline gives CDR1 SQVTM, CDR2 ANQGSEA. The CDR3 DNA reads TGCAGCGTGGGGACAGGGGACGAAAAACTGTTTTTT. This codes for CSVGTGDEKLFF.

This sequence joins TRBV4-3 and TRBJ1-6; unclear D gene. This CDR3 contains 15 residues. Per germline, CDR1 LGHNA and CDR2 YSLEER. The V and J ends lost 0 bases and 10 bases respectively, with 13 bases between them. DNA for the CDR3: TGCGCCAGCAGCCAAGACGAGGGTTACGGCTCACCCCTCCACTTT. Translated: CASSQDEGYGSPLHF.

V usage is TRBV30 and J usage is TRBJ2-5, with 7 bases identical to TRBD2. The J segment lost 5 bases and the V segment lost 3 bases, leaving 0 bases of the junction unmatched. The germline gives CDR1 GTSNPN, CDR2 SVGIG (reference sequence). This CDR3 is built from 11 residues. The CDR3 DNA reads TGTGCCTGGAGGGGAGGGGAGACCCAGTACTTC. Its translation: CAWRGGETQYF. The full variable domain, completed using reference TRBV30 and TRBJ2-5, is SQTIHQWPATLVQPVGSPLSLECTVEGTSNPNLYWYRQAAGRGLQLLFYSVGIGQISSEVPQNLSASRPQDRQFILSSKKLLLSDSGFYLCAWRGGETQYFGPGTRLLVL.

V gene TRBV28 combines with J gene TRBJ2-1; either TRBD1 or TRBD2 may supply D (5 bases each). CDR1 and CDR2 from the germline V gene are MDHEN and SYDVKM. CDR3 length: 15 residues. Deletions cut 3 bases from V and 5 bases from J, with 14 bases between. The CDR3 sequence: CASSFWGKGNNEQFF. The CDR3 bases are TGTGCCAGCAGTTTTTGGGGGAAGGGTAACAATGAGCAGTTCTTC.

Here the CDR3 reads CASSSTGQRPSNQPQHF. Written as DNA, the CDR3 is TGTGCCAGTAGTTCCACTGGACAGAGGCCTAGCAATCAGCCCCAGCATTTT. This chain connects TRBV19 to TRBJ1-5; a possible D gene is TRBD1 (6 bases). V gave up 5 bases and J gave up 0 bases, with 17 bases separating them. Germline V lookup: CDR1 LNHDA, CDR2 SQIVND (reference sequence). The CDR3 runs 17 residues.